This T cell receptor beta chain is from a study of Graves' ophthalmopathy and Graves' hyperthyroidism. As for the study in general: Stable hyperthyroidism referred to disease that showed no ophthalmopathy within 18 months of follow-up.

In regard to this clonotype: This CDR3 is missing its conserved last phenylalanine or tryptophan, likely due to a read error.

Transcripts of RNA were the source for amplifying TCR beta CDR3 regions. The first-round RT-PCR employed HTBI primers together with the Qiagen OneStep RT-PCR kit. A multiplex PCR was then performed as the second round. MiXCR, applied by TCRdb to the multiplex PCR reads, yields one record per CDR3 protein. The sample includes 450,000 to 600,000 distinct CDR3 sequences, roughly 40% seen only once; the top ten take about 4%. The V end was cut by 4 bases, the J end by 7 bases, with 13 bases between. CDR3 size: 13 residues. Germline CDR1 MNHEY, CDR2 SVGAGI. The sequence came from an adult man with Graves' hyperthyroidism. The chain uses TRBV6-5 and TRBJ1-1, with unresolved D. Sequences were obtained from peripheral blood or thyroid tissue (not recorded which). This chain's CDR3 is CASSLRLGSEAFL. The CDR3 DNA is TGTGCCAGCAGTTTGAGGTTGGGGAGTGAAGCTTTCCTT.